This passage covers 29 T cell receptor beta chains from one sample sequenced in a study of blood T cell repertoires in COVID-19. Assay used: immunoSEQ multiplex PCR; TCRdb lists only in-frame clones, some missing. The sample shows over 250,000 clones, roughly 77% of them seen only once. The sample taken for sequencing was peripheral blood. These receptors came from a woman of 80 years or more with acute or convalescent COVID-19.

This clone was seen more than once but under ten times. V and J are TRBV3-1 (or the pseudogene TRBV3-2) and TRBJ1-6; D unresolved. The CDR3 has 15 amino acids. V lost 0 bases, J lost 6 bases, and 9 bases lay in between. Germline CDR1 LGHDT, CDR2 YNNKEL (reference sequence). CDR3 sequence: CASSQDGGTNSPLHF. The DNA for the CDR3 is TGTGCCAGCAGCCAAGACGGCGGAACTAATTCACCCCTCCACTTT.

The gene calls are TRBV2 and TRBJ2-1; D is ambiguous. CDR1 and CDR2 from the germline V gene are SNHLY and FYNNEI. This CDR3 spans 12 amino acids. The V end was cut by 5 bases, the J end by 9 bases, with 11 bases between. CDR3 sequence: CASSPGLGEQFF. Here the CDR3 DNA reads TGTGCCAGCAGTCCCGGTCTCGGTGAGCAGTTCTTC.

This chain joins TRBV3-1 (or the pseudogene TRBV3-2) and TRBJ1-1; TRBD1 might be the D (5 bases). The CDR3 covers 13 residues. The V gene lost 4 bases and the J gene lost 4 bases, with 10 bases spanning the gap. From germline, CDR1 is LGHDT and CDR2 YNNKEL (reference sequence). This CDR3 is CASSPLGGTEAFF. For the CDR3, the DNA is TGTGCCAGCAGCCCCTTGGGGGGCACTGAAGCTTTCTTT.

This chain joins TRBV13 and TRBJ1-3; 8 bases map to TRBD1. Germline trimming cut 6 bases from V and 4 bases from J; bases unmatched to any gene: 8. This CDR3 region has 15 residues. Germline V gene sequence: CDR1 PRHDT, CDR2 FYEKMQ (reference sequence). CDR3 in amino acids: CASRNRGELGNTIYF. Here the CDR3 DNA reads TGTGCCAGCAGAAACAGGGGGGAATTAGGAAACACCATATATTTT.

This sequence joins TRBV5-1 and TRBJ2-3; D may be TRBD1 (5 bases). Trimming left V 0 bases short and J 2 bases short, with 7 bases between. The CDR3 runs 14 residues. The V gene's germline CDR1 is SGHRS and CDR2 YFSETQ. CDR3 sequence: CASSLGGHTDTQYF. The CDR3 region has the DNA TGCGCCAGCAGCTTGGGGGGCCACACAGATACGCAGTATTTT. The complete variable domain, with remaining parts taken from reference TRBV5-1 and TRBJ2-3, reads KAGVTQTPRYLIKTRGQQVTLSCSPISGHRSVSWYQQTPGQGLQFLFEYFSETQRNKGNFPGRFSGRQFSNSRSEMNVSTLELGDSALYLCASSLGGHTDTQYFGPGTRLTVL.

V is TRBV6-5 and J is TRBJ2-3; TRBD1 matches 7 bases. The CDR3 consists of 13 residues. After removal of 7 bases from V and 10 bases from J, the junction contained 11 bases not matched to a gene. CDR1 and CDR2 (germline): MNHEY, SVGAGI. CDR3 in DNA: TGTGCCAGCACCGCATTTACAGGGGTACCGCAGTATTTT. Its protein is CASTAFTGVPQYF.

This chain links TRBV7-2 with TRBJ2-5; D gene ambiguous. The CDR3 covers 16 residues. Trimming removed 5 bases at V and 2 bases at J, with 18 bases between. Germline assignment: CDR1 SGHTA and CDR2 FQGNSA. The CDR3 region is CASSLPLGDGQETQYF. CDR3 sequence (DNA): TGTGCCAGCAGCCTACCGCTCGGAGACGGGCAAGAGACCCAGTACTTC.

This chain joins TRBV4-3 and TRBJ1-5; D gene uncertain. The germline gives CDR1 LGHNA, CDR2 YSLEER. This CDR3 is 16 amino acids long. Trimming removed 4 bases from V and 8 bases from J, with 21 bases in between. CDR3: CASSPAGKADGEPQHF. The CDR3 DNA is TGCGCCAGCAGCCCCGCGGGGAAGGCGGACGGCGAGCCCCAGCATTTT.

The rearrangement uses TRBV29-1 and TRBJ1-4; 7 bases are a match to TRBD1. The CDR3 runs to 13 residues. Germline CDR1 SQVTM, CDR2 ANQGSEA. V trimming: 8 bases; J trimming: 3 bases; junction bases outside the gene matches: 6. The CDR3 here is CSIRTGPNEKLFF. CDR3 nucleotides: TGCAGCATTCGGACAGGTCCTAATGAAAAACTGTTTTTT.

The V and J genes are TRBV18 and TRBJ1-1, with TRBD1 matching 7 bases. V trimming: 6 bases; J trimming: 5 bases; junction bases outside the gene matches: 6. CDR3 length: 13 residues. CDR1 is KGHSH, CDR2 LQKENI, per germline. The CDR3 loop is CASSLDRETEAFF. CDR3 nucleotide sequence: TGTGCCAGCTCTCTCGACAGGGAAACTGAAGCTTTCTTT.

V usage is TRBV30 and J usage is TRBJ2-1; 10 bases align to TRBD2. The CDR3 is 13 residues long. Germline CDR1 is GTSNPN and CDR2 is SVGIG (reference sequence). V was clipped by 5 bases and J by 7 bases; unmatched bases: 5. CDR3 amino acids: CAWEREGWNEQFF. The CDR3 DNA reads as TGTGCCTGGGAGCGGGAGGGATGGAATGAGCAGTTCTTC. The full variable domain, its missing parts supplied by reference TRBV30 and TRBJ2-1, is SQTIHQWPATLVQPVGSPLSLECTVEGTSNPNLYWYRQAAGRGLQLLFYSVGIGQISSEVPQNLSASRPQDRQFILSSKKLLLSDSGFYLCAWEREGWNEQFFGPGTRLTVL.

This clone has a handful of counts. The chain recombines TRBV6-1 with TRBJ1-1; maybe TRBD1 (6 bases). This CDR3 has 15 residues. V lost 3 bases to trimming and J lost 2 bases, with 13 bases between them. Germline CDR1 reads MNHNS; CDR2 reads SASEGT. The CDR3 DNA reads as TGTGCCAGCAGTGAGTCGTGGGGGCTTAACACTGAAGCTTTCTTT. It yields the protein CASSESWGLNTEAFF.

The genes are TRBV2 and TRBJ2-7, with D perhaps matching TRBD2 (5 bases). V lost 6 bases to trimming and J lost 2 bases, with 8 bases between them. The CDR3 has 12 residues. The germline V gene encodes CDR1 SNHLY and CDR2 FYNNEI. The CDR3 sequence is CASRALAYEQYF. The CDR3 DNA is TGTGCCAGCAGGGCACTAGCCTACGAGCAGTACTTC.

The chain uses TRBV7-9 and TRBJ2-3, with 10 bases aligning to TRBD1. The CDR3 totals 15 residues. The junction had 4 bases not matched to a gene; V was cut back by 1 base and J by 6 bases. Germline V gene data show CDR1 as SEHNR and CDR2 as FQNEAQ (reference sequence). The CDR3 is CASSLGQGAGDTQYF. CDR3 coding DNA: TGTGCCAGCAGCTTAGGACAGGGGGCGGGGGATACGCAGTATTTT.

J is TRBJ1-5 and V is TRBV6-5; tentatively, D is TRBD1 (5 bases). CDR1 MNHEY and CDR2 SVGAGI come from the germline V gene. The V and J ends lost 2 bases and 5 bases respectively, with 10 bases between them. CDR3 size: 14 residues. In DNA form, the CDR3 reads TGTGCCAGCAGTTACCGGGGAGGGGATCAGCCCCAGCATTTT. This encodes CASSYRGGDQPQHF.

The chain combines TRBV5-6 with TRBJ2-3; 7 bases line up with TRBD1. V gave up 0 bases and J gave up 2 bases; unmatched junction bases: 6. The CDR3 contains 16 residues. The germline CDR1 and CDR2 sequences are SGHDT and YYEEEE. CDR3 sequence: CASSLGLQGNTDTQYF. The DNA of the CDR3 is TGTGCCAGCAGCTTGGGCCTACAGGGGAACACAGATACGCAGTATTTT.

This clone was seen many times. In DNA, the CDR3 is TGTGCCAGCAGGAGACAGCTCCCCCACAATGAGCAGTTCTTC. It encodes CASRRQLPHNEQFF. V gene TRBV2 combines with J gene TRBJ2-1; weak D call: TRBD1 (5 bases). The germline gives CDR1 SNHLY, CDR2 FYNNEI. The ends were cut back, 6 bases at V and 5 bases at J, with 14 bases in the middle. The CDR3 runs 14 residues.

This clone has just a few counts. The CDR3 region is CASHIGLGRNSGNTIYF. CDR3 sequence (DNA): TGTGCCAGCCATATCGGCCTGGGCAGAAACTCTGGAAACACCATATATTTT. The V and J genes are TRBV19 and TRBJ1-3; D is unclear. V lost 9 bases, J lost 0 bases, and 21 bases lay in between. The CDR3 has 17 amino acids. Per the germline V gene, CDR1 is LNHDA and CDR2 is SQIVND (reference sequence). Variable domain in full (rest from reference TRBV19 and TRBJ1-3): DGGITQSPKYLFRKEGQNVTLSCEQNLNHDAMYWYRQDPGQGLRLIYYSQIVNDFQKGDIAEGYSVSREKKESFPLTVTSAQKNPTAFYLCASHIGLGRNSGNTIYFGEGSWLTVV.

The chain is built from TRBV2 and TRBJ1-1; D gene ambiguous. CDR3 size: 13 residues. V dropped 8 bases and J dropped 0 bases, with 10 bases sitting between them. Per germline, CDR1 SNHLY and CDR2 FYNNEI. The CDR3 DNA sequence: TGTGCCAGCGAGGTAGAAGTGAACACTGAAGCTTTCTTT. This translates into CASEVEVNTEAFF.

The J gene is TRBJ1-4, the V gene TRBV24-1; 7 nucleotides line up with TRBD1. The V and J ends lost 5 bases and 6 bases, in that order; junction bases with no gene match: 8. CDR1 is KGHDR, CDR2 SFDVKD, per germline. The CDR3 loop spans 15 amino acids. CDR3 sequence (DNA): TGTGCCACCAGTGCATCCTCCGGGACAGATGAAAAACTGTTTTTT. Translating gives CATSASSGTDEKLFF.

V gene TRBV7-9 combines with J gene TRBJ2-5, with TRBD1 matching over 8 bases. The CDR3 is made up of 14 amino acids. Germline V gene sequence: CDR1 SEHNR, CDR2 FQNEAQ (reference sequence). V lost 5 bases to trimming and J lost 0 bases; unmatched junction nucleotides: 2. The CDR3, as DNA: TGTGCCAGCAGCCGGACAGGGTACCAAGAGACCCAGTACTTC. It translates to CASSRTGYQETQYF.

V is TRBV6-5 and J is TRBJ2-7, with 12 bases identical to TRBD2. V dropped 7 bases and J dropped 4; count of bases not matched to a gene: 5. The CDR3 length is 14 residues. Germline V gene data show CDR1 as MNHEY and CDR2 as SVGAGI. DNA for the CDR3: TGTGCCAGCATGTGGACTAGCGGGAATTACGAGCAGTACTTC. It encodes CASMWTSGNYEQYF.

The chain combines TRBV5-1 with TRBJ1-5, with 12 bases aligning to TRBD1. The V gene end was trimmed by 4 bases and the J gene end by 7 bases; junction bases not matched to a gene: 6. The CDR3 has 15 amino acids. CDR1 is SGHRS and CDR2 is YFSETQ in the germline V gene. In DNA, the CDR3 is TGCGCCAGCAGCCGAGGGACAGGGGGCCGGCAGCCCCAGCATTTT. Residues: CASSRGTGGRQPQHF.

The J gene is TRBJ1-1, the V gene TRBV19; D is possibly TRBD1 (6 bases). This CDR3 region has 15 residues. Germline lookup yields CDR1 LNHDA and CDR2 SQIVND (reference sequence). V dropped 5 bases and J dropped 4 bases, with 17 bases sitting between them. CDR3 sequence (DNA): TGTGCCAGTAGTCTCCTCACAACAGGGTCCACTGAAGCTTTCTTT. Protein sequence: CASSLLTTGSTEAFF.

This clone was detected once. V usage is TRBV10-3 and J usage is TRBJ1-1, with D unclear. V was clipped by 5 bases and J by 0 bases, with 13 bases between them. Looked up from germline, CDR1 is ENHRY and CDR2 is SYGVKD. The CDR3 is 15 amino acids. The chain's CDR3 is CAISPALGMNTEAFF. CDR3 nucleotide sequence: TGTGCCATCAGTCCCGCCCTGGGCATGAACACTGAAGCTTTCTTT.

This clone was detected a few times. The chain links TRBV5-4 to TRBJ1-2, with 9 bases matching TRBD1. CDR3 length: 14 amino acids. V lost 4 bases, J lost 5 bases, and 6 bases stayed unmatched. Germline CDR1 is SGHNT and CDR2 is YYREEE (reference sequence). The CDR3 bases are TGTGCCAGCAGCCGAGACAGGGGGTTTTATGGCTACACCTTC. It specifies CASSRDRGFYGYTF.

The rearrangement uses TRBV15 and TRBJ1-1; D not resolved. The V and J ends lost 0 bases and 2 bases respectively, with 10 bases between them. CDR3 length equals 15 residues. CDR1 and CDR2 (germline): LNHNV, YYDKDF (reference sequence). The CDR3 is CATSRESGFNTEAFF. The CDR3 nucleotides read TGTGCCACCAGCAGAGAATCGGGATTTAACACTGAAGCTTTCTTT.

The sample holds one count of this clone. The chain recombines TRBV5-1 with TRBJ2-7, with a weak D call TRBD1 (7 bases). CDR3 length equals 16 residues. With 0 bases removed from V and 4 bases from J, the gap between germline ends came to 17 bases. Germline V gene lookup returns CDR1 SGHRS and CDR2 YFSETQ. Here the CDR3 reads CASSLAVGRQGYEQYF. DNA for the CDR3: TGCGCCAGCAGCTTGGCGGTCGGGAGACAGGGTTACGAGCAGTACTTC. Variable domain in full (rest from reference TRBV5-1 and TRBJ2-7): KAGVTQTPRYLIKTRGQQVTLSCSPISGHRSVSWYQQTPGQGLQFLFEYFSETQRNKGNFPGRFSGRQFSNSRSEMNVSTLELGDSALYLCASSLAVGRQGYEQYFGPGTRLTVT.

The chain employs TRBV4-3 and TRBJ2-7, with 10 bases matching TRBD1. V was pared by 4 bases and J by 0 bases, with 3 bases of the junction left unmatched. Per the germline V gene, CDR1 is LGHNA and CDR2 is YSLEER. There are 15 residues in the CDR3. CDR3 DNA sequence: TGCGCCAGCAGCCGAGGGACAGGGGACTCCTACGAGCAGTACTTC. Translating gives CASSRGTGDSYEQYF.